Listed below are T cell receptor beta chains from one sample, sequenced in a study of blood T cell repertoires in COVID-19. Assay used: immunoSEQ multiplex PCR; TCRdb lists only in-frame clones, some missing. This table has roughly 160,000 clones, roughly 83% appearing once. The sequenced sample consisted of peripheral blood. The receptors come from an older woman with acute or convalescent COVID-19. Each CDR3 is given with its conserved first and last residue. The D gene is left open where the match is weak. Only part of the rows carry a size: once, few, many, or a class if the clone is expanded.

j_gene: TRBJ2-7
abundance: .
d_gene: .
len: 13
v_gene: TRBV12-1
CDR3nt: TGTGCCAGCAGCTTTATGGACTGCTACGAGCAGTACTTC
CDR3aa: CASSFMDCYEQYF

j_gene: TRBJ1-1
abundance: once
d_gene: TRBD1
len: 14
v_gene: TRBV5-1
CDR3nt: TGCGCCAGCAGCTTGGACAGGGGCGACACTGAAGCTTTCTTT
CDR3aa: CASSLDRGDTEAFF

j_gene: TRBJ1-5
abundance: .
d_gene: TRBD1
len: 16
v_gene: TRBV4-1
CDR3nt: TGCGCCAGCAGCCAAGAAACAGGGGTAAACAATCAGCCCCAGCATTTT
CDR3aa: CASSQETGVNNQPQHF

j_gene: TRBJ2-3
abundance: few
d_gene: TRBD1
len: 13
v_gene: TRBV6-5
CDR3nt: TGTGCCAGCAATAGACAGGGGTCAGATACGCAGTATTTT
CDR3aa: CASNRQGSDTQYF

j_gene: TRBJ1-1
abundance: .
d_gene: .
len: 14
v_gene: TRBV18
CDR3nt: TGTGCCAGCTCACTAAGGGGGGGGAACACTGAAGCTTTCTTT
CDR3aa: CASSLRGGNTEAFF

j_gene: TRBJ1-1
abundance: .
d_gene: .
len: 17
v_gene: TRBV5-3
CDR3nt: TGTGCCAGAAGCGCCCGGGGATGGAACAGAAGGAACACTGAAGCTTTCTTT
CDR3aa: CARSARGWNRRNTEAFF

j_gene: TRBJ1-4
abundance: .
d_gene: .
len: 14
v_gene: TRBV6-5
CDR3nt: TGTGCCAGCAGTTTGACAGCTGGAAATGAAAAACTGTTTTTT
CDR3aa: CASSLTAGNEKLFF

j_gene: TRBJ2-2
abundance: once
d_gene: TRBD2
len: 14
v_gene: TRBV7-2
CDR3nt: TGTGCCAGCAGCTTTTCTAGCGGCGCCGGGGAGCTGTTTTTT
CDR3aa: CASSFSSGAGELFF

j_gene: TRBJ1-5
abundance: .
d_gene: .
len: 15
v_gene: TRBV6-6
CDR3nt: TGTGCCAGCAGGCCCGCCGGTGGTAGCAATCAGCCCCAGCATTTT
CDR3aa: CASRPAGGSNQPQHF

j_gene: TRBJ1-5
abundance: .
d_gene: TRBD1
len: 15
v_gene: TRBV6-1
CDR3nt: TGTGCCAGCAGTGAGGGCGGAAGGGGGCCTCAGCCCCAGCATTTT
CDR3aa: CASSEGGRGPQPQHF

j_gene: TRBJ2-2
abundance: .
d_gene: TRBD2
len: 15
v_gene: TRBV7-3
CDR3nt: TGTGCCAGCAGACCGCGGGGGGAGAACACCGGGGAGCTGTTTTTT
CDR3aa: CASRPRGENTGELFF

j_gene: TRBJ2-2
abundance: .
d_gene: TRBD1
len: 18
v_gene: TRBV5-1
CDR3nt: TGCGCCAGCAGCCCCTTACCTCAGGGGGCAGAGAACACCGGGGAGCTGTTTTTT
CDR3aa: CASSPLPQGAENTGELFF

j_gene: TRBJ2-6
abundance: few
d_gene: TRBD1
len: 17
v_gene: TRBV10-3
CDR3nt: TGTGCCATCAGGGGGACAGGGCTGCGGAGTGGGGCCAACGTCCTGACTTTC
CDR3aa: CAIRGTGLRSGANVLTF

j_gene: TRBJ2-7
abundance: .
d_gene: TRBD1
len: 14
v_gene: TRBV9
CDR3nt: TGTGCCAGCAGCCCCCGGACAGGGCTGAGAGAGCAGTACTTC
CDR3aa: CASSPRTGLREQYF

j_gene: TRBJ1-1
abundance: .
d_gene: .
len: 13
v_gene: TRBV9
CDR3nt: TGTGCCAGCAGCCCTCTACCGGGGACTGAAGCTTTCTTT
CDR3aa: CASSPLPGTEAFF

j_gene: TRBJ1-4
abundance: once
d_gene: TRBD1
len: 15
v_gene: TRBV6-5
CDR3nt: TGTGCCAGCAGTTATGGAAGACAGGGTGGTGAAAAACTGTTTTTT
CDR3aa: CASSYGRQGGEKLFF

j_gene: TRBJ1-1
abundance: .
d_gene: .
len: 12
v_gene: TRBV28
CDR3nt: TGTGCCAGCAGGGAGGCGAACACTGAAGCTTTCTTT
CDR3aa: CASREANTEAFF

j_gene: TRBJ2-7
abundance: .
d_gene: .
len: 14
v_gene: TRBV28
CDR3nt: TGTGCCAGCAGTTTAGCGGGGATCTCCTACGAGCAGTACTTC
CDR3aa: CASSLAGISYEQYF

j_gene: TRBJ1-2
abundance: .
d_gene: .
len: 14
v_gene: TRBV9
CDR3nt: TGTGCCAGCAGCGTAGGGGGCGCACCCTATGGCTACACCTTC
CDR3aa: CASSVGGAPYGYTF

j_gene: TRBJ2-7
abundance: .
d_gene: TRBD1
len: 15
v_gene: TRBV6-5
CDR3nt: TGTGCCAGCACGAAAGGCGGGACAGGGGGTTACGAGCAGTACTTC
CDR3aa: CASTKGGTGGYEQYF

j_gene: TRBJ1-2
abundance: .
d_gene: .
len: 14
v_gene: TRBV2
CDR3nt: TGTGCCAGCGCTTCCGGGACTGCAAACTATGGCTACACCTTC
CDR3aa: CASASGTANYGYTF

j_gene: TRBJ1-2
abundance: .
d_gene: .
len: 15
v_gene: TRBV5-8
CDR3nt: TGTGCCAGCAGCTTGTGGGGGGGTGGTGGCTATGGCTACACCTTC
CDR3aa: CASSLWGGGGYGYTF

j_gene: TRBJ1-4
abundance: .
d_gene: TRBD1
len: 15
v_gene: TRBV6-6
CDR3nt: TGTGCCAGCAGTGATGGACAGGGGGCGGCTGAAAAACTGTTTTTT
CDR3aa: CASSDGQGAAEKLFF

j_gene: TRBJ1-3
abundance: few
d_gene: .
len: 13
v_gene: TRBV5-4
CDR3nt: TGTGCCAGCAGCTTGGTAGAGGGAAACACCATATATTTT
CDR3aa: CASSLVEGNTIYF

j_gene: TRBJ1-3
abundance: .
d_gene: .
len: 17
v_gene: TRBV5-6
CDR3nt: TGTGCCAGCAGCTTGTTCGACAGCGTTATCTCTGGAAACACCATATATTTT
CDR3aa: CASSLFDSVISGNTIYF

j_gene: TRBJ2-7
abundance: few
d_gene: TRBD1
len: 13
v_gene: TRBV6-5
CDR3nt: TGTGCCAGCAGTTACGGACAGGGTGGCGAGCAGTACTTC
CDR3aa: CASSYGQGGEQYF

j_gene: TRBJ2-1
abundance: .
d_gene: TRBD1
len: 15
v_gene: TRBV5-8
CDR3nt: TGTGCCAGCACGATTAGGGCGACAGGGGCAGGGGAGCAGTTCTTC
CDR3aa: CASTIRATGAGEQFF

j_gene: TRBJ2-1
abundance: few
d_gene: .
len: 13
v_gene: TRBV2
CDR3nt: TGTGCCAGCAGGTTGGGGACTTTCGTGAAGCAGTTCTTC
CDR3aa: CASRLGTFVKQFF

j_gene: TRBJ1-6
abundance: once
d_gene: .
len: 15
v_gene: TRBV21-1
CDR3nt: TGTGCCAGCAGTCGAGAGGGGGCGTTATATTCACCCCTCCACTTT
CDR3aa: CASSREGALYSPLHF

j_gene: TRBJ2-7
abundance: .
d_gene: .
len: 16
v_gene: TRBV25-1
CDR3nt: TGTGCCAGCAGTGAACGTCTAAGGGGAAAAACCTACGAGCAGTACTTC
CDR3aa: CASSERLRGKTYEQYF

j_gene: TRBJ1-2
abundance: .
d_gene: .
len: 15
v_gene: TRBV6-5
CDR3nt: TGTGCCAGCAGTTACAGGGGCGCTCGAGGCTATGGCTACACCTTC
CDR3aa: CASSYRGARGYGYTF

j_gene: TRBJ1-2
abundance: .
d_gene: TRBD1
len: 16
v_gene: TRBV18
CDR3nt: TGTGCCAGCTCCCAAAACCGGGGACAGGGTCGGGATGGCTACACCTTC
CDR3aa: CASSQNRGQGRDGYTF

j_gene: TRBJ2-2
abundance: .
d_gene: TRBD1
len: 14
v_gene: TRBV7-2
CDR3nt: TGTGCCAGCAGGGGACAGGGGCGCACCGGGGAGCTGTTTTTT
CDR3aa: CASRGQGRTGELFF

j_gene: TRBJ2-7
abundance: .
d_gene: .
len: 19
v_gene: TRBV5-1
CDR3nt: TGCGCCAGCAGCTTTGGGGCCAGTGGACGGTTTAAAGGGACCTACGAGCAGTACTTC
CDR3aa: CASSFGASGRFKGTYEQYF

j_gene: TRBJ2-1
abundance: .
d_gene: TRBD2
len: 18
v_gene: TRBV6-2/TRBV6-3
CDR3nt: TGTGCCAGCAGTTGGGGGACTAGCGGGGGCTTCACCTACAATGAGCAGTTCTTC
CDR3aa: CASSWGTSGGFTYNEQFF

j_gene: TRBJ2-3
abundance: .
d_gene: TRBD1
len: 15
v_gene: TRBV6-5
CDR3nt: TGTGCCAGCAGAGCTCCGGGACAGGTTCTTAATACGCAGTATTTT
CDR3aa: CASRAPGQVLNTQYF

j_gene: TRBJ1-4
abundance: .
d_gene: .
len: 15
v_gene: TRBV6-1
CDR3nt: TGTGCCAGCAGTGATGAGAGGATTTCTAATGAAAAACTGTTTTTT
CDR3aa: CASSDERISNEKLFF

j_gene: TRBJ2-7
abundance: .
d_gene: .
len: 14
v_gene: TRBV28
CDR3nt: TGTGCCAGCAGTTATAGGGCCTTGGCGGGCGAGCAGTACTTC
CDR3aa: CASSYRALAGEQYF

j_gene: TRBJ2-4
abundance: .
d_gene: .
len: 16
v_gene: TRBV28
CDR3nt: TGTGCCAGCAGTCTTCAAGCGAGAGGAGCCAAAAACATTCAGTACTTC
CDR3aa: CASSLQARGAKNIQYF

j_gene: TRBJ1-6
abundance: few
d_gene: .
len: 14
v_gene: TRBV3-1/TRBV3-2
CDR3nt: TGTGCCAGCAGCCGAGGGACCTATAATTCACCCCTCCACTTT
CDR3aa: CASSRGTYNSPLHF

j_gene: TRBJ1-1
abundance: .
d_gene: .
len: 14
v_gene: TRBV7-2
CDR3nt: TGTGCCAGCAGCTTATGGGAGGGGGGGGCTGAAGCTTTCTTT
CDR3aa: CASSLWEGGAEAFF

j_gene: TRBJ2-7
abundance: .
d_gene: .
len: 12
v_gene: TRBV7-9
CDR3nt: TGTGCCAGCAGCTTTCTCTCCTACGAGCAGTACTTC
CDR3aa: CASSFLSYEQYF

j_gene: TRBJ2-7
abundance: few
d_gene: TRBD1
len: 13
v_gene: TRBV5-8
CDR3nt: TGTGCCAGCAGCTTGAGGACAGGGATCGAGCAGTACTTC
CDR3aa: CASSLRTGIEQYF

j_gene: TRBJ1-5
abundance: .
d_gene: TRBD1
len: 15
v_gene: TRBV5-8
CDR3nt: TGTGCCAGCAGCTCGGGACAGGGGGTCAATCAGCCCCAGCATTTT
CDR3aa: CASSSGQGVNQPQHF